The present entry profiles one T cell receptor (beta chain) with its context. Antigen specificity is unknown. The PCR used 60 V beta and 13 J beta primers. The data were produced by immunoSEQ multiplex PCR, yet TCRdb's version contains in-frame clones alone and is incomplete. This table has approximately 100,000 clones, roughly 80% appearing once. This entry is derived from a study of glioma-infiltrating T cells after dendritic cell vaccination. Study conclusions and caveats: No direct clonality-survival link was found; a diverse polyclonal response may matter.

Germline V gene lookup returns CDR1 SGHDN and CDR2 FVKESK. The CDR3 spans 13 residues. J was trimmed by 6 bases and V by 5 bases; bases with no gene match: 6. This clonotype originated in a human donor with glioblastoma. The source was blood, collected before dendritic cell vaccination. The chain employs TRBV14 and TRBJ1-2, with 7 bases that match TRBD1. CDR3 bases: TGTGCCAGCAGCATCGACAGGGTCGATGGCTACACCTTC. Its translation is CASSIDRVDGYTF. The whole variable domain, remainder taken from reference TRBV14 and TRBJ1-2, is EAGVTQFPSHSVIEKGQTVTLRCDPISGHDNLYWYRRVMGKEIKFLLHFVKESKQDESGMPNNRFLAERTGGTYSTLKVQPAELEDSGVYFCASSIDRVDGYTFGSGTRLTVV.